The T cell receptor (beta chain) under discussion was sequenced for a study of CD8+ T cells in alopecia areata. Findings and limits, study-wide: In scalp samples, resident alphabeta T cells of normal skin are also sequenced. Lesional scalp exceeded normal scalp in clonality, especially in alopecia totalis/universalis. Against the mouse data, patients shared TCRs less clearly, possibly for HLA reasons.

Trimming took 5 bases from V and 6 from J; bases not matched to a gene: 9. Germline V CDR1 and CDR2: SGHVT, SQSDAQ. The CDR3 spans 14 residues. This clone was seen a few times. What it binds is unknown. cDNA reverse transcribed from extracted RNA served as the sequencing template. The table came from immunoSEQ multiplex PCR; TCRdb's copy has only in-frame clones and leaves some out. Of about 2,600 clones detected, 55% to 70% appear once; the ten largest clones hold 10%. The chain couples TRBV7-4 to TRBJ1-2, with 7 bases fitting TRBD1. This receptor was obtained from a human donor in good health. Material for sequencing was skin. CDR3 nucleotides: TGTGCCAGCAGCACGCCGACAGGGTTCGATGGCTACACCTTC. It codes for CASSTPTGFDGYTF.